This section outlines one T cell receptor (beta chain) sequence together with its context. These data originate in a study of T cell changes during pregnancy in multiple sclerosis. Germline values: CDR1 SEHNR, CDR2 FQNEAQ (reference sequence). J gave up 4 bases and V 2 bases, and 10 bases lay outside the gene matches. CDR3 length equals 16 residues. Method: immunoSEQ multiplex PCR; TCRdb's copy keeps in-frame clones and lacks some. This sample carries about 89,000 clones, around 94% of them seen once, and the ten largest clones take around 0.84%. The chain has TRBV7-9 and TRBJ1-2; 7 bases agree with TRBD1. This receptor was identified in a female donor with multiple sclerosis, enrolled in a pregnancy study. The sample was peripheral blood, taken in the third trimester of pregnancy. This CDR3 reads CASSLLPGQAFYGYTF. The DNA of the CDR3 is TGTGCCAGCAGCTTACTTCCCGGACAGGCCTTCTATGGCTACACCTTC.